The 3 T cell receptor beta chains reported below all come from one sample, sequenced in a study of cytomegalovirus exposure and HLA in healthy donors. The study ran its PCR with 60 Vbeta and 13 Jbeta primers. TCRdb's table, derived via immunoSEQ multiplex PCR, lists solely in-frame clones and lacks some. The sample has approximately 88,000 clones, more than 75% seen once. The sequenced material came from PBMCs. These receptor sequences come from a man between 18 and 35 years old in good health and CMV-seronegative.

The chain recombines TRBV4-1 with TRBJ1-6; possible D gene TRBD1, 6 bases. Per the germline V gene, CDR1 is MGHRA and CDR2 is YSYEKL. V shed 4 bases and J shed 9 bases, with 19 bases lying between them. The CDR3 runs to 16 residues. As DNA, the CDR3 is TGCGCCAGCAGCCTCCAAGGACAGTCTACTTCTTCACCCCTCCACTTT. This codes for CASSLQGQSTSSPLHF.

The chain links TRBV7-6 to TRBJ2-2; 7 bases match TRBD1. Germline V gives CDR1 SGHVS, CDR2 FNYEAQ. The CDR3 extends over 17 amino acids. The trim removed 6 bases at V and 5 bases at J, leaving 15 bases unmatched. The CDR3 sequence is CASSLTGATLLTGELFF. CDR3 DNA: TGTGCCAGCAGTTTAACAGGGGCAACACTTCTTACCGGGGAGCTGTTTTTT.

This chain links TRBV5-1 with TRBJ2-3; TRBD2 matches at 12 bases. The CDR3 runs 16 residues. Germline lookup yields CDR1 SGHRS and CDR2 YFSETQ. The V and J ends lost 4 bases and 3 bases, in that order; junction bases with no gene match: 6. The CDR3 is CASSPRTSGETDTQYF. In DNA, the CDR3 is TGCGCCAGCAGCCCACGGACTAGCGGGGAGACAGATACGCAGTATTTT. Variable domain in full (rest from reference TRBV5-1 and TRBJ2-3): KAGVTQTPRYLIKTRGQQVTLSCSPISGHRSVSWYQQTPGQGLQFLFEYFSETQRNKGNFPGRFSGRQFSNSRSEMNVSTLELGDSALYLCASSPRTSGETDTQYFGPGTRLTVL.